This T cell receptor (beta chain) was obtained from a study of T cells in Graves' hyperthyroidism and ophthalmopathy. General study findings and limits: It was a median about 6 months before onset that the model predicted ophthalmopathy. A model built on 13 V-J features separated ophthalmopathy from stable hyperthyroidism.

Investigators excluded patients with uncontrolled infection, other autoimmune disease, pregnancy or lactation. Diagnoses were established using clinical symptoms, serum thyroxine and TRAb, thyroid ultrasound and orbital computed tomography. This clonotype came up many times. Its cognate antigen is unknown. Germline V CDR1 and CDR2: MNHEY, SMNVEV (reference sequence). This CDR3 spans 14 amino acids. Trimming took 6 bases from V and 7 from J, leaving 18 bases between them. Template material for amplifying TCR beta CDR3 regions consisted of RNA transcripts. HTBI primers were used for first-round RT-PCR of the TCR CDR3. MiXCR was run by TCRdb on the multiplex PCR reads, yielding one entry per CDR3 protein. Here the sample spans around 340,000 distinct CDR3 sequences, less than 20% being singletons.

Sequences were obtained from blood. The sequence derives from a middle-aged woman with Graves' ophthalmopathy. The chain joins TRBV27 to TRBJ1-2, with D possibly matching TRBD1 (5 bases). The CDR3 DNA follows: TGTGCCAGCAGCCCCAGGGACGGCTTCGGTGGCTACACCTTC. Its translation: CASSPRDGFGGYTF.